This T cell receptor beta chain was recorded in a study of blood T cell repertoires in COVID-19 (TCRdb year 2020). Broadly, across the study: The collaborator samples originated in the United States, Italy and Spain and spanned the acute and convalescent phases of COVID-19. The material from the prospective study consisted of cDNA or gDNA derived from T cells, B-cell-depleted T cells, or PBMCs. The dataset comprised deeply sampled blood TCRbeta repertoires from subjects exposed to, actively infected with, or recovered from COVID-19. The repertoires were made available in a free public database intended to serve as a resource for research on the immune response to SARS-CoV-2. Samples came from the ongoing ImmuneRACE study (first 160 participants) plus 1,254 subjects from 6 global collaborators. Nearly every sample came with metadata listing a de-identified subject ID, COVID-19 status, age in years and sex. Where available, HLA class I and class II types were obtained from metadata supplied by the sample provider rather than from assay-based typing.

TCRbeta CDR3 regions were amplified from genomic DNA using the immunoSEQ Assay, a bias-controlled multiplex PCR. On the authors' methods: The number of nucleated cells in each sample was estimated by amplification of reference gene primers within the assay. To quantify the absolute abundance of each unique TCRbeta CDR3 rearrangement, sequence reads were collapsed and filtered. Productive Simpson clonality was computed per sample as the square root of Simpson's diversity index over productive rearrangements. This is the immuneACCESS table as TCRdb keeps it, with only in-frame sequences that have V and J called. A part of the clones is gone; compared with another copy, unresolved V genes explain less than half, and the rest is unexplained. That table is the source of V, J and clone size, and D and trimming were worked out from the DNA. Within this sample are approximately 530,000 clones, with less than 90% of them counted one time only. Of the sample, 7.8% falls within the top ten clones.

One collaborating source in Seattle enrolled patients during active infection and followed them longitudinally through the course of disease. Collaborating institutions collected whole blood in K2EDTA tubes following their own protocols. Collaborator samples were shipped for TCRbeta analysis as frozen whole blood, isolated PBMCs, or DNA extracted from either sample type. In the germline V gene, CDR1 corresponds to SGHRS and CDR2 to YFSETQ. Inclusive of the bounding cysteine and phenylalanine, the CDR3 is 15 residues long. Only the CDR3 DNA is retained, 45 bases long and in frame from the first base. V loses 4 bases at its end and J loses 5 bases; junction bases beyond the gene matches: 6. Details on this clone: Its binding antigen is unknown. No much larger clonotype is one base removed from it; base qualities were not supplied.

The paper as a whole reports these results and caveats: The quantity of clinical and demographic metadata differed by source and by participant and was supplied without curation.

The clonotype was recovered from a woman aged 45 to 65 with COVID-19, enrolled during active disease. Here the chain combines TRBV5-1 and TRBJ2-2; TRBD2 agrees with 9 junctional bases. The sequencing sample was made of peripheral blood. The CDR3 here reads CASSPRTSDTGELFF. The nucleotide sequence is TGCGCCAGCAGCCCTAGGACTAGCGATACCGGGGAGCTGTTTTTT.